This TCR beta chain is from a study of cytomegalovirus exposure and HLA in healthy donors. General study results and limits: Association with HLA alleles at 0.05 false discovery rate was found for 16,951 TCR beta sequences in a later analysis. In a later analysis, TCR association rates varied by HLA locus: DRB1 most, HLA-C fewest. Later analysis revealed greater clonal expansion in HLA-associated TCR beta chains than in equally common others. Most of the TCR beta V segments (in an earlier analysis) were productive either about 87% or about 30% of the time.

Turning to this clone: What it recognizes is unknown.

V lost 0 bases, J lost 7 bases, and 17 bases stayed unmatched. The germline V gene has CDR1 GTSNPN and CDR2 SVGIG (reference sequence). The CDR3 is 18 amino acids. 60 Vbeta and 13 Jbeta primers were used in PCR. Profiling relied on immunoSEQ multiplex PCR, and the TCRdb table lists in-frame clones only, not all of them. The table lists approximately 150,000 clones, 79% of them singletons. The receptor comes from a man aged 40-55 years in good health and CMV-seronegative. The sample consisted of PBMCs. The chain employs TRBV30 and TRBJ2-1, with 8 bases aligning to TRBD2. The CDR3 loop is CAWSVSVGRGGRRNEQFF. CDR3 sequence (DNA): TGTGCCTGGAGTGTATCGGTGGGAAGGGGCGGGAGGAGGAATGAGCAGTTCTTC.